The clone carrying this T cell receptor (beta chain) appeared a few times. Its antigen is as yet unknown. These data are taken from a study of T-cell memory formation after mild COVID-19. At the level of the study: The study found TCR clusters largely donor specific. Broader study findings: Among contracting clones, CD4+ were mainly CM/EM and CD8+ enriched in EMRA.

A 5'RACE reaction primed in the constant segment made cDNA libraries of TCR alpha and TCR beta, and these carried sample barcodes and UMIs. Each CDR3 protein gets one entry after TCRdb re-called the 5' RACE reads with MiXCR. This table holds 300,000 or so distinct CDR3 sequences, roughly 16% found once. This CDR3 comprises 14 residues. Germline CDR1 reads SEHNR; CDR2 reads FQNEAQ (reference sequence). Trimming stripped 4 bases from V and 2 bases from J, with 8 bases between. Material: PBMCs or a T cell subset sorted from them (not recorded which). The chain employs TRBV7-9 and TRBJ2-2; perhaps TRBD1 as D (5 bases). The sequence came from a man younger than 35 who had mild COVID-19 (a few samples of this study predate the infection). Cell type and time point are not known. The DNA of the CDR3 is TGTGCCAGCAGCTGGACACTAAACACCGGGGAGCTGTTTTTT. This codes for CASSWTLNTGELFF.